This paragraph reports one T cell receptor beta chain. Antigen specificity is unknown. With 1 base clipped from V and 0 bases from J, the junction kept 4 bases outside the gene matches. The CDR3 is 18 amino acids. In germline, CDR1 is SGHTA, CDR2 FQGNSA. The data derive from a study of siplizumab effects on memory and regulatory T cells. Study conclusions and caveats: Naive T cells seemed more diverse than memory cells; they also seemed major alloresponse contributors.

Libraries were prepared by immunoSEQ multiplex PCR; TCRdb keeps only in-frame clonotypes and omits some of them. The profile covers 100,000 or so clones, with about 90% appearing a single time and roughly 2.7% taken by the ten largest. Specimen: CD4+ T cells sorted from blood. The V and J genes are TRBV7-2 and TRBJ2-5; 14 bases map to TRBD2. The sequence was collected from a human donor in good health. Some clones in this sample may be carry-over from other donors' samples. CDR3 in DNA: TGTGCCAGCAGCTTAGGACTAGCGGGAGGGCTATACCAAGAGACCCAGTACTTC. It yields the protein CASSLGLAGGLYQETQYF. Using reference TRBV7-2 and TRBJ2-5 for the parts outside the CDR3, the full variable domain is GAGVSQSPSNKVTEKGKDVELRCDPISGHTALYWYRQSLGQGLEFLIYFQGNSAPDKSGLPSDRFSAERTGGSVSTLTIQRTQQEDSAVYLCASSLGLAGGLYQETQYFGPGTRLLVL.